This TCR beta chain comes out of a study of T cell changes during pregnancy in multiple sclerosis. Produced via immunoSEQ multiplex PCR; TCRdb's table is partial and in-frame only. The sample shows some 80,000 clones, nearly 95% of them seen only once. With V trimmed by 0 bases and J by 3 bases, 13 bases remained unmatched. Germline V gene sequence: CDR1 SGDLS, CDR2 YYNGEE. The CDR3 is 18 residues long. The starting material was CD4+ T cells from peripheral blood mononuclear cells, obtained after pregnancy. This rearrangement joins TRBV9 to TRBJ2-3, with 7 bases that match TRBD1. This clonotype was obtained from a female donor with multiple sclerosis, enrolled in a pregnancy study. The CDR3 region is CASSVEDEGTAYTDTQYF. The CDR3 nucleotides are TGTGCCAGCAGCGTAGAGGATGAGGGGACAGCCTATACAGATACGCAGTATTTT.